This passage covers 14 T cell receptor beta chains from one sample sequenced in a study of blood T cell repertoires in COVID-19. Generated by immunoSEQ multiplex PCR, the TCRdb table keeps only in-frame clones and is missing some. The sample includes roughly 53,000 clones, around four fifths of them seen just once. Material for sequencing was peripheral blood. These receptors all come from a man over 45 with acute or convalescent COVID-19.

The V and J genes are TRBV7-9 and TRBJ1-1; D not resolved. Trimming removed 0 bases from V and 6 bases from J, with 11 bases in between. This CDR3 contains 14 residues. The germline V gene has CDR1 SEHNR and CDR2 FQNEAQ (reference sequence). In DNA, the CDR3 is TGTGCCAGCAGCTTAGCTCGCATTAGTCCTGAAGCTTTCTTT. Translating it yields CASSLARISPEAFF.

In DNA, the CDR3 is TGTGCCAGCAGTTACTCCGGGGGGGCACGGTTCTTC. This gives the protein CASSYSGGARFF. The V gene is TRBV6-2 or TRBV6-3, the J gene TRBJ2-1; 8 bases agree with TRBD2. This CDR3 comprises 12 residues. Germline lookup yields CDR1 MNHEY and CDR2 SVGEGT. The V and J ends lost 0 bases and 15 bases, in that order; junction bases with no gene match: 4.

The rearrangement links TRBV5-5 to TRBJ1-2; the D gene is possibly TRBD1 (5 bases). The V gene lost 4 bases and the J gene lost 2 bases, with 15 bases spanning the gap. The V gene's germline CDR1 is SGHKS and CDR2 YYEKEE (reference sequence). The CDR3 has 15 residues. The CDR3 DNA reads TGTGCCAGCAGCCGTGTGGAGGGACGCAACTATGGCTACACCTTC. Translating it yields CASSRVEGRNYGYTF. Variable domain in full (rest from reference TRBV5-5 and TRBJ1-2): DAGVTQSPTHLIKTRGQQVTLRCSPISGHKSVSWYQQVLGQGPQFIFQYYEKEERGRGNFPDRFSARQFPNYSSELNVNALLLGDSALYLCASSRVEGRNYGYTFGSGTRLTVV.

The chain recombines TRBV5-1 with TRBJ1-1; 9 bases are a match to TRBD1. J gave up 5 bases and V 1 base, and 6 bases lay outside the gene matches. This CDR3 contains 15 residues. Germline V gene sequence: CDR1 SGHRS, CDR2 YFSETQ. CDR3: CASSLSGTGTTEAFF. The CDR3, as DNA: TGCGCCAGCAGCTTGTCCGGGACAGGGACGACTGAAGCTTTCTTT.

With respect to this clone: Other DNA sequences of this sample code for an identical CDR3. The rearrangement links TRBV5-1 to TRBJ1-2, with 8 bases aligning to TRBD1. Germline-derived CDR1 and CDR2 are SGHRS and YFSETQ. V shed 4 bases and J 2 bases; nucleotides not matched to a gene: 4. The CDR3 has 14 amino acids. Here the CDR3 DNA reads TGCGCCAGCAGCCTGGGACAGGCGAACTATGGCTACACCTTC. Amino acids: CASSLGQANYGYTF. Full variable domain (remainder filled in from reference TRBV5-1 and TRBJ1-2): KAGVTQTPRYLIKTRGQQVTLSCSPISGHRSVSWYQQTPGQGLQFLFEYFSETQRNKGNFPGRFSGRQFSNSRSEMNVSTLELGDSALYLCASSLGQANYGYTFGSGTRLTVV.

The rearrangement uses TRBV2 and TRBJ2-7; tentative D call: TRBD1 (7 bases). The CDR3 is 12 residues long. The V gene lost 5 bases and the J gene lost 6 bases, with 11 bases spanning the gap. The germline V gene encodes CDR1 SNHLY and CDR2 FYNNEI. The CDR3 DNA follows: TGTGCCAGCAGTAGGCAGGGGGGCGAGCAGTACTTC. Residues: CASSRQGGEQYF.

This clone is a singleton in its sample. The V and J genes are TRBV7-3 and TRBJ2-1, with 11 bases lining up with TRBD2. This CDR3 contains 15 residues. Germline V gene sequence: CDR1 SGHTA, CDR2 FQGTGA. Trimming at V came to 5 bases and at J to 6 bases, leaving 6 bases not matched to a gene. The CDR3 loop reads CASSRTSGPFNEQFF. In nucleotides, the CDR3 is TGTGCCAGCAGCCGGACTAGCGGGCCCTTCAATGAGCAGTTCTTC.

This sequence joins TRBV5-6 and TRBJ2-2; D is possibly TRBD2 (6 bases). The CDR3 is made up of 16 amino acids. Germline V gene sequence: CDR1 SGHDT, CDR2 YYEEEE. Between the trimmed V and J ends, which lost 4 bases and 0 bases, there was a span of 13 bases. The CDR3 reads CASSGGPSANTGELFF. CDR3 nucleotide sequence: TGTGCCAGCAGCGGCGGTCCTAGCGCGAACACCGGGGAGCTGTTTTTT.

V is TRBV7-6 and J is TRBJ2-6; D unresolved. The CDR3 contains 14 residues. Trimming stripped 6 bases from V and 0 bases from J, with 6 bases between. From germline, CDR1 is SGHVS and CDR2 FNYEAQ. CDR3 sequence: CASRAYSGANVLTF. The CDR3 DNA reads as TGTGCCAGCAGAGCATACTCTGGGGCCAACGTCCTGACTTTC.

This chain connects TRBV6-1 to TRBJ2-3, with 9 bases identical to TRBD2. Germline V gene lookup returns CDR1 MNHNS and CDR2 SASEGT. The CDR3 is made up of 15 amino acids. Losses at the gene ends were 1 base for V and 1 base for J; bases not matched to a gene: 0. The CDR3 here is CASSEERGGTDTQYF. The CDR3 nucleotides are TGTGCCAGCAGTGAAGAGCGGGGGGGCACAGATACGCAGTATTTT.

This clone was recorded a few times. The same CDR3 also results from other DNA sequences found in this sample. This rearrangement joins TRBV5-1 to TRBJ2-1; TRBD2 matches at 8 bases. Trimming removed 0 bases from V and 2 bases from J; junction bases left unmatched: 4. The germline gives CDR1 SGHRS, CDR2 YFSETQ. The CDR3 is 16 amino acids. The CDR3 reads CASSLATSGTYNEQFF. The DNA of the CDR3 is TGCGCCAGCAGCTTGGCCACTAGCGGCACCTACAATGAGCAGTTCTTC.

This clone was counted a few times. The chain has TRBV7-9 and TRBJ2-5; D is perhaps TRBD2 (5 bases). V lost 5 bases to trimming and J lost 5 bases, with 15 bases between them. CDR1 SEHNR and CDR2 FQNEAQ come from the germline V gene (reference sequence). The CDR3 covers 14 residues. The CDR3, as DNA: TGTGCCAGCAGCCCGGACGGTTCGGGGGAGACCCAGTACTTC. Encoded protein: CASSPDGSGETQYF.

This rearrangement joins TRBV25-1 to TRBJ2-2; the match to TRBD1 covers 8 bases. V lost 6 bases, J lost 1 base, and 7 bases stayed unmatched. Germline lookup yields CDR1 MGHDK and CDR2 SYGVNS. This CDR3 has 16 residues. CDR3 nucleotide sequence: TGTGCCAGCAGATTCTCCGGGACAGGGAACACCGGGGAGCTGTTTTTT. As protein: CASRFSGTGNTGELFF.

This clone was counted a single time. CDR3: CASSPPGSPDTQYF. CDR3 DNA sequence: TGTGCCAGCTCACCCCCGGGGAGCCCAGATACGCAGTATTTT. V gene TRBV18 combines with J gene TRBJ2-3; D may be TRBD2 (5 bases). CDR1 and CDR2 (germline): KGHSH, LQKENI. V was cut by 3 bases and J by 4 bases, with 11 bases left in between. The CDR3 covers 14 residues.